This T cell receptor beta chain originates from a study of CD8+ T cells in alopecia areata. This clone appeared a few times. Extraction of RNA preceded its reverse transcription into cDNA, which served as the sequencing template. Repertoires were generated with immunoSEQ multiplex PCR, while TCRdb's copy carries only in-frame clones and drops some. Among 200,000 or so clones listed, 58% were seen once. Treatment indicated: oral pan-JAK inhibitor, 5-10 mg twice daily. The V and J ends lost 6 bases and 0 bases respectively, with 9 bases between them. From germline, CDR1 is GTSNPN and CDR2 SVGIG (reference sequence). The CDR3 has 14 amino acids.

This chain connects TRBV30 to TRBJ2-6, with D perhaps matching TRBD1 (5 bases). This sequence originates from a human donor with alopecia areata. The specimen comprised CD4+ T cells sorted from blood, sampled at week 24, from a patient treated with tofacitinib. CDR3 sequence: CACTGFSGANVLTF. In DNA form, the CDR3 reads TGTGCCTGCACAGGTTTCTCTGGGGCCAACGTCCTGACTTTC. Looking up the rest from reference TRBV30 and TRBJ2-6 gives the full variable domain: SQTIHQWPATLVQPVGSPLSLECTVEGTSNPNLYWYRQAAGRGLQLLFYSVGIGQISSEVPQNLSASRPQDRQFILSSKKLLLSDSGFYLCACTGFSGANVLTFGAGSRLTVL.